Presented here are 29 T cell receptor beta chains from one specimen sequenced in a study of T cells in Graves' hyperthyroidism and ophthalmopathy. Regions amplified from RNA transcripts were the TCR beta CDR3 regions. The primer set for the first-round RT-PCR of the TCR CDR3 was HTBI. TCRdb redid the calling of the multiplex PCR reads with MiXCR, one entry per CDR3 protein. The sample consists of a few hundred thousand distinct CDR3 sequences, 15% to 20% of them appearing once. The sequencing sample was made of blood. The receptors derive from a woman aged 18-29 years with Graves' ophthalmopathy.

This clonotype appeared many times. The chain joins TRBV30 to TRBJ2-2; TRBD2 agrees at 10 bases. V was pared by 0 bases and J by 5 bases, with 3 bases of the junction left unmatched. CDR3 length: 15 residues. The germline V gene has CDR1 GTSNPN and CDR2 SVGIG (reference sequence). CDR3 sequence reads: CAWSVYSGGTGELFF. Written as DNA, the CDR3 is TGTGCCTGGAGTGTATATAGCGGGGGGACCGGGGAGCTGTTTTTT.

This rearrangement joins TRBV19 to TRBJ2-3; 8 nucleotides line up with TRBD2. Unmatched junction bases numbered 10, after V lost 7 bases and J lost 1 base. This CDR3 has 16 residues. Germline-derived CDR1 and CDR2 are LNHDA and SQIVND (reference sequence). CDR3 nucleotide sequence: TGTGCCAGTACGGGGGGGGGACTCCCTGGCACAGATACGCAGTATTTT. Its protein is CASTGGGLPGTDTQYF.

V usage is TRBV12-3 or TRBV12-4 and J usage is TRBJ1-3; no clear D gene. Trimming left V 1 base short and J 8 bases short, with 15 bases between. The CDR3 has 15 residues. The DNA of the CDR3 is TGTGCCAGCAGTTTAGGGGTGGGAGAAGTACACACCATATATTTT. Translation: CASSLGVGEVHTIYF.

This chain connects TRBV25-1 to TRBJ2-7, with D possibly matching TRBD2 (6 bases). The CDR3 has 14 residues. Trimming shortened V by 2 bases and J by 7 bases, and 15 bases separated the two germline ends. Looked up from germline, CDR1 is MGHDK and CDR2 is SYGVNS. The CDR3 loop reads CASSEPGGAREQYF. The CDR3 DNA is TGTGCCAGCAGTGAACCAGGAGGGGCCAGGGAGCAGTACTTC.

This clonotype was recorded at least ten times. This chain links TRBV3-1 with TRBJ1-5; D is perhaps TRBD1 (5 bases). Trimming left V 1 base short and J 6 bases short, with 10 bases between. The germline gives CDR1 LGHDT, CDR2 YNNKEL (reference sequence). The CDR3 extends over 14 amino acids. The CDR3 DNA is TGTGCCAGCAGCCAAGGCCAGGGAAGTCAGCCCCAGCATTTT. Encoded protein: CASSQGQGSQPQHF. Drawing the rest from reference TRBV3-1 and TRBJ1-5, the complete variable domain is DTAVSQTPKYLVTQMGNDKSIKCEQNLGHDTMYWYKQDSKKFLKIMFSYNNKELIINETVPNRFSPKSPDKAHLNLHINSLELGDSAVYFCASSQGQGSQPQHFGDGTRLSIL.

This clonotype occurred many times. This chain links TRBV5-1 with TRBJ2-1, with 11 nucleotides matching TRBD2. CDR1 is SGHRS and CDR2 is YFSETQ in the germline V gene. The CDR3 covers 16 residues. The trim removed 4 bases at V and 2 bases at J, leaving 5 bases unmatched. The CDR3 loop reads CASSPGTSGPYNEQFF. Written as DNA, the CDR3 is TGCGCCAGCAGCCCGGGGACTAGCGGCCCCTACAATGAGCAGTTCTTC.

Concerning this clonotype itself: This could be a read error, since a much larger clone is one nucleotide away. This chain links TRBV18 with TRBJ2-3; D unclear. CDR3 length: 13 residues. With 9 bases removed from V and 5 bases from J, the gap between germline ends came to 15 bases. Germline lookup yields CDR1 KGHSH and CDR2 LQKENI. The CDR3 bases are TGTGCCAGTTACCAGCCCCCGATAGATACGCAGTATTTT. It specifies CASYQPPIDTQYF.

The chain uses TRBV4-2 and TRBJ1-4; D gene unclear. The V gene lost 1 base and the J gene lost 5 bases, with 14 bases spanning the gap. CDR1 is LGHNA and CDR2 is YNFKEQ in the germline V gene. The CDR3 runs to 16 residues. In DNA form, the CDR3 reads TGTGCCAGCAGCCAAGGTTCGCAAGCGGGGAATGAAAAACTGTTTTTT. Its protein product is CASSQGSQAGNEKLFF.

The V call is TRBV4-1, the J call TRBJ2-7, with a weak D call TRBD2 (7 bases). Germline V gene data show CDR1 as MGHRA and CDR2 as YSYEKL. Between the trimmed V and J ends, which lost 3 bases and 7 bases, there was a span of 19 bases. The CDR3 loop spans 15 amino acids. CDR3 loop: CASSQEGGGSDEQYF. The CDR3, as DNA: TGCGCCAGCAGCCAGGAAGGGGGGGGCTCGGATGAGCAGTACTTC.

This clonotype was counted many times. The chain employs TRBV5-5 and TRBJ2-7; TRBD1 matches 7 bases. Germline values: CDR1 SGHKS, CDR2 YYEKEE (reference sequence). The CDR3 has 20 amino acids. V lost 4 bases to trimming and J lost 0 bases; unmatched junction nucleotides: 22. The CDR3 DNA reads TGTGCCAGCAGCCAACCTTTAGGGACAGTGAGCGTTCCCCACTCCTACGAGCAGTACTTC. Translating it yields CASSQPLGTVSVPHSYEQYF.

This clonotype was detected a few times. This chain connects TRBV4-1 to TRBJ1-1; 8 bases match TRBD1. Trimming at V came to 8 bases and at J to 3 bases, leaving 5 bases not matched to a gene. Germline CDR1 and CDR2: MGHRA and YSYEKL. The CDR3 has 13 residues. The CDR3: CASGLQGDTEAFF. In DNA, the CDR3 is TGCGCCAGCGGTCTACAGGGGGACACTGAAGCTTTCTTT.

This clonotype was observed many times. The chain combines TRBV20-1 with TRBJ1-2; 10 bases are a match to TRBD1. Per the germline V gene, CDR1 is DFQATT and CDR2 is SNEGSKA (reference sequence). With V trimmed by 3 bases and J by 8 bases, 3 bases remained unmatched. CDR3 length equals 12 residues. The CDR3 region has the DNA TGCAGTGCTAGGACAGGGGGCGGCGGCTACACCTTC. This gives the protein CSARTGGGGYTF.

This clonotype has more than one count but fewer than ten. A read error may account for a junction end that differs from germline. V and J are TRBV19 and TRBJ1-2; D gene ambiguous. The CDR3 length is 15 residues. Germline-derived CDR1 and CDR2 are LNHDA and SQIVND (reference sequence). CDR3 bases: TGTGCCAGTAGTCTCGGATCCGGGCAAAACTATGGCTGCACCTTC. Translating it yields CASSLGSGQNYGCTF.

This clonotype was counted many times. The CDR3 DNA reads as TGTGCCAGCAGCTTGCAGGGGTTCACAGATACGCAGTATTTT. Its translation: CASSLQGFTDTQYF. The chain is built from TRBV7-3 and TRBJ2-3, with D perhaps TRBD1 (6 bases). Trimming shortened V by 3 bases and J by 2 bases, and 9 bases separated the two germline ends. The germline gives CDR1 SGHTA, CDR2 FQGTGA. The CDR3 is 14 residues long.

Many counts were recorded for this clonotype. V usage is TRBV19 and J usage is TRBJ2-5; no clear D gene. The ends were cut back, 4 bases at V and 5 bases at J, with 17 bases in the middle. Germline loops: CDR1 LNHDA, CDR2 SQIVND (reference sequence). This CDR3 is built from 15 residues. CDR3 amino acids: CASSTSINSRETQYF. The DNA for the CDR3 is TGTGCCAGTAGTACCAGCATAAACTCAAGGGAGACCCAGTACTTC.

V and J are TRBV14 and TRBJ1-2, with TRBD1 identical over 7 bases. This CDR3 spans 18 amino acids. V lost 4 bases to trimming and J lost 7 bases; unmatched junction nucleotides: 21. Germline CDR1 SGHDN, CDR2 FVKESK. The CDR3: CASSPLRDSATRRLGYTF. For the CDR3, the DNA is TGTGCCAGCAGCCCGCTCCGGGACAGTGCAACTAGGAGGCTTGGCTACACCTTC.

This clonotype was observed many times. The chain carries TRBV11-2 and TRBJ2-5; TRBD2 aligns across 7 bases. V trimming: 1 base; J trimming: 5 bases; junction bases outside the gene matches: 7. In germline, CDR1 is SGHAT, CDR2 FQNNGV. The CDR3 covers 15 residues. In DNA, the CDR3 is TGTGCCAGCAGCTTAGGGGGGGGAGGAGGGGAGACCCAGTACTTC. This encodes CASSLGGGGGETQYF.

This clonotype was observed at least ten times. The V gene is TRBV6-2 or TRBV6-3, the J gene TRBJ2-1, with a possible D match to TRBD1 (6 bases). Germline assignment: CDR1 MNHEY and CDR2 SVGEGT. The CDR3 consists of 18 residues. Trimming shortened V by 1 base and J by 2 bases, and 18 bases separated the two germline ends. This CDR3 is CASSYLQRTVGAYNEQFF. Here the CDR3 DNA reads TGTGCCAGCAGTTACTTGCAGCGGACAGTTGGCGCCTACAATGAGCAGTTCTTC.

This clonotype was seen at least ten times. The rearrangement links TRBV18 to TRBJ2-1, with unresolved D. The CDR3 loop spans 18 amino acids. Germline lookup yields CDR1 KGHSH and CDR2 LQKENI. Trimming took off 0 bases at V and 5 bases at J, with 20 bases between the two ends. The CDR3 DNA follows: TGTGCCAGCTCACCACCGCCCGGATCGACACTTATCCACAATGAGCAGTTCTTC. It specifies CASSPPPGSTLIHNEQFF.

Only a few counts were recorded for this clonotype. The genes are TRBV28 and TRBJ1-1; 7 positions match TRBD1. The CDR3 runs to 17 residues. The V segment lost 4 bases and the J segment 4 bases; nucleotides outside the gene matches: 15. Germline V gives CDR1 MDHEN, CDR2 SYDVKM. CDR3 DNA sequence: TGTGCCAGCAGTTCGGCCGGGACAGCGGGATTGGGCACTGAAGCTTTCTTT. As protein: CASSSAGTAGLGTEAFF.

Many counts were recorded for this clonotype. The chain is built from TRBV27 and TRBJ2-1; TRBD2 matches at 10 bases. The junction had 8 bases not matched to a gene; V was cut back by 2 bases and J by 7 bases. The CDR3 runs to 16 residues. The V gene's germline CDR1 is MNHEY and CDR2 SMNVEV (reference sequence). In DNA form, the CDR3 reads TGTGCCAGCAGTTTAGCTGAGTCTAGCGGGAGAAATGAGCAGTTCTTC. Amino acid sequence: CASSLAESSGRNEQFF.

This clonotype was detected ten times or more. The chain links TRBV12-3 or TRBV12-4 to TRBJ1-1, with D maybe TRBD1 (5 bases). The CDR3 is 14 amino acids. V was cut by 5 bases and J by 1 base, with 11 bases left in between. This CDR3 is CASSPGLGNTEAFF. DNA of the CDR3: TGTGCCAGCAGTCCAGGGTTGGGGAACACTGAAGCTTTCTTT.

This clonotype came up once. It may be a read error: a sequence one base away is much more abundant. This chain joins TRBV24-1 and TRBJ1-5; D perhaps matches TRBD1 (5 bases). The CDR3 runs 16 residues. In germline, CDR1 is KGHDR, CDR2 SFDVKD. The CDR3 DNA reads as TGTGCCACCAGTGATGGGGCAGTGATTAGCAGTCAGCCCCAGCATTTT. Its translation: CATSDGAVISSQPQHF.

In its sample, this clonotype was seen many times. This sequence joins TRBV11-2 and TRBJ1-2; 9 nucleotides line up with TRBD1. The CDR3 has 15 residues. The germline gives CDR1 SGHAT, CDR2 FQNNGV. V lost 6 bases, J lost 8 bases, and 13 bases stayed unmatched. This CDR3 reads CASRRPGTGNGGYTF. CDR3 nucleotide sequence: TGTGCCAGCAGACGTCCCGGGACAGGGAATGGCGGCTACACCTTC.

This clonotype was recorded many times. This chain joins TRBV28 and TRBJ1-6, with 7 bases identical to TRBD1. The length of the CDR3 is 15 residues. Germline values: CDR1 MDHEN, CDR2 SYDVKM. The V gene end was trimmed by 6 bases and the J gene end by 11 bases; junction bases not matched to a gene: 13. The CDR3 DNA is TGTGCCAGCAGCCGCGGACAGGCCAAAGACCCACCCCTCCACTTT. This gives the protein CASSRGQAKDPPLHF.

The table lists this clonotype with many counts. This chain links TRBV20-1 with TRBJ2-3; 8 bases align to TRBD1. This CDR3 spans 14 amino acids. V lost 6 bases to trimming and J lost 0 bases; unmatched junction nucleotides: 5. From germline, CDR1 is DFQATT and CDR2 SNEGSKA (reference sequence). For the CDR3, the DNA is TGCAGTGCCCCACAGGGGGGAAGCACAGATACGCAGTATTTT. Amino acids: CSAPQGGSTDTQYF.

The J gene is TRBJ1-2, the V gene TRBV6-4; D ambiguous. The germline V gene encodes CDR1 MRHNA and CDR2 SNTAGT. The CDR3 covers 13 residues. Between the trimmed V and J ends, which lost 4 bases and 7 bases, there was a span of 13 bases. The CDR3 reads CASSAPFETGYTF. Here the CDR3 DNA reads TGTGCCAGCAGTGCGCCCTTCGAGACTGGCTACACCTTC.

This clonotype was counted between two and nine times. The rearrangement joins TRBV27 to TRBJ2-7; D might be TRBD2 (5 bases). The ends were cut back, 5 bases at V and 3 bases at J, with 17 bases in the middle. Germline assignment: CDR1 MNHEY and CDR2 SMNVEV (reference sequence). The CDR3 is made up of 15 amino acids. CDR3 protein: CASSASTNRDYEQYF. The CDR3 bases are TGTGCCAGCAGTGCCTCGACTAATAGGGACTACGAGCAGTACTTC.

This clonotype was observed a handful of times. The V call is TRBV27, the J call TRBJ1-2, with 11 bases matching TRBD1. The germline gives CDR1 MNHEY, CDR2 SMNVEV (reference sequence). The CDR3 has 17 amino acids. The ends lost 5 bases at V and 4 bases at J; junction bases unmatched: 12. This CDR3 is CASSTGTGGFSLYGYTF. The CDR3 nucleotides are TGTGCCAGCAGTACCGGGACAGGGGGTTTTAGTCTCTATGGCTACACCTTC.